Below, one TCR beta chain is given with its context. Its specificity is not known. This entry comes from a study of blood T cells in healthy people across ages. Findings and limits, study-wide: Unknown CMV status may confound age-related changes in expanded clones.

Trimming cost V 1 base and J 3 bases, with 9 bases left between them. The CDR3 runs to 14 residues. Primed by a sample-barcoded 5' primer and a J-beta primer mix, a second PCR proceeded for about 6 to 11 cycles. Via MiXCR, TCRdb re-called the 5' RACE reads, giving one row per CDR3 protein. The data show about 730,000 distinct CDR3 sequences, roughly 45% seen once. Input material: blood. The TCR sequence derives from a woman in her fifties or sixties in good health. This chain connects TRBV12-3 or TRBV12-4 to TRBJ1-1; possibly TRBD1 for D (6 bases). DNA for the CDR3: TGTGCCAGCAGTTTAGAGGGGGGGTACACTGAAGCTTTCTTT. As protein: CASSLEGGYTEAFF.